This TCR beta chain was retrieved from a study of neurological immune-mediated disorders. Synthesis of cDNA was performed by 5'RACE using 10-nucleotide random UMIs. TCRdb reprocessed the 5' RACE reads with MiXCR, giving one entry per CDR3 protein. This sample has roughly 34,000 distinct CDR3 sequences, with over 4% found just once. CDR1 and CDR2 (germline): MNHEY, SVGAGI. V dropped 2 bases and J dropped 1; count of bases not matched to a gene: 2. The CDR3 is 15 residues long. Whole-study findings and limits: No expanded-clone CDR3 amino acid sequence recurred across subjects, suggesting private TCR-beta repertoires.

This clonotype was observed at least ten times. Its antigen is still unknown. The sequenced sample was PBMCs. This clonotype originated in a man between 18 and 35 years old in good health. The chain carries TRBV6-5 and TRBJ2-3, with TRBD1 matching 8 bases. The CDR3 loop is CASSYEDRGTDTQYF. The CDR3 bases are TGTGCCAGCAGTTACGAGGACAGGGGCACAGATACGCAGTATTTT.